This TCR beta chain was identified during a study of blood T cell repertoires in COVID-19. The wider study: Acute and convalescent COVID-19 specimens originated in the United States, Italy and Spain.

The CDR3 spans 14 residues. Trimming pared 2 bases from V and 4 bases from J, leaving 9 bases between. CDR1 is SGHAT and CDR2 is FQNNGV in the germline V gene. Libraries were prepared by immunoSEQ multiplex PCR; TCRdb keeps only in-frame clonotypes and omits some of them. The sample consists of around 76,000 clones, 65% to 90% of them appearing once. Seattle cases were enrolled at active infection and followed longitudinally. The chain has TRBV11-2 and TRBJ1-5; D remains unclear. The origin of this receptor is a man younger than 40 with COVID-19, enrolled during active disease. The sample consisted of peripheral blood. The CDR3 nucleotides read TGTGCCAGCAGCTTAACGCCAGTTAATCAGCCCCAGCATTTT. Translated: CASSLTPVNQPQHF.